This is a list of T cell receptor beta chains from one sample in a study of CD8 T cells in Susac syndrome. In TCRdb, the immunoSEQ multiplex PCR reads were re-called with MiXCR into one record per CDR3 protein. The sample holds about 200,000 distinct CDR3 sequences, 85% to 95% seen once. Sequenced material: CD4+ T cells from PBMCs. Receptors originate from a human donor in good health. CDR3s include the opening cysteine and the closing phenylalanine or tryptophan. D genes are given only for firm matches. A row's size may be missing; if present it is once, few, many or a size class.

clone_size j_call v_call d_call cdr3_nt cdr3_aa
- TRBJ2-3 TRBV29-1 - TGCAGCGCCGGCGGGGGAAGGGGGACAGATACGCAGTATTTT CSAGGGRGTDTQYF
- TRBJ2-7 TRBV20-1 TRBD2 TGCAGTGCTAGGCTAGCGGGGGGGAACGAGCAGTACTTC CSARLAGGNEQYF
- TRBJ2-1 TRBV5-1 - TGCGCCAGCAGGCACCAACAGTGCTACAATGAGCAGTTCTTC CASRHQQCYNEQFF
- TRBJ2-5 TRBV3-1 - TGTGCCAGCAGCCAAATTATGTTCGGAGGGCAAGAGACCCAGTACTTC CASSQIMFGGQETQYF
- TRBJ2-1 TRBV9 TRBD2 TGTGCCAGCAGCGCGCTAGCGGGAGAGGTCGGTGAGCAGTTCTTC CASSALAGEVGEQFF
- TRBJ2-1 TRBV19 - TGTGCCAGTAGGAGCATGGCGGCTGGAGATGAGCAGTTCTTC CASRSMAAGDEQFF
once TRBJ1-2 TRBV7-9 TRBD1 TGTGCCAGCAGCTTGAGCTCGGGTAGGGGGCTCAATGGCTACACCTTC CASSLSSGRGLNGYTF
once TRBJ2-1 TRBV20-1 - TGCAGTGCTAGAGATGGTGGCTCGAATAATGAGCAGTTCTTC CSARDGGSNNEQFF
- TRBJ2-5 TRBV12-3/TRBV12-4 TRBD2 TGTGCCAGCAGGAGACTAGCGGGGGCCCCACAACAAGAGACCCAGTACTTC CASRRLAGAPQQETQYF
- TRBJ1-1 TRBV3-1 - TGTGCCAGCAGCCAAGATGGTGGTGAAGCTTTCTTT CASSQDGGEAFF
- TRBJ1-1 TRBV3-1 - TGTGCCAGCAGCCCGACGAGGGCCGGCGCCGAAGCTTTCTTT CASSPTRAGAEAFF
- TRBJ2-7 TRBV7-2 TRBD1 TGTGCCAGCAGTCGAAGGTCAGGGGGCGGCTCCTACGAGCAGTACTTC CASSRRSGGGSYEQYF
few TRBJ2-1 TRBV9 - TGTGCCAGCACGGGAGACGGCGGTGAGCAGTTCTTC CASTGDGGEQFF
- TRBJ2-1 TRBV7-7 - TGTGCTAGCAGCTTAGGTTTGGCGGGAAACAATGAGCAGTTCTTC CASSLGLAGNNEQFF
- TRBJ2-1 TRBV7-2 - TGTGCCAGCAGCTTTACGGGGCCGGAGCAGTTCTTC CASSFTGPEQFF
- TRBJ1-6 TRBV6-5 - TGTGCCAGCAGGTCAAATCAGGGCCCCCTCCACTTT CASRSNQGPLHF